Given below is one T cell receptor beta chain in context. This clonotype was counted a few times. The antigen it recognizes is unknown. No per-base quality is available; no much larger clone lies one base away. The V end loses 3 bases and the J end loses 0 bases, and a stretch of 14 bases separates them. Measured from the cysteine to the phenylalanine, the CDR3 is 17 residues long. The retained sequence is limited to the CDR3, 51 bases, with the frame set at the first base. The germline V gene sets CDR1 to SGHVS and CDR2 to FQNEAQ. These data are taken from a study of T cell repertoires in cytomegalovirus infection (dated 2019 in TCRdb). For the wider study: Recently identified HLA-C-restricted CMV epitopes, whose presentation resists viral immunomodulation, were targeted by peptide stimulations together with well-studied HLA-B-restricted epitopes. Donor HLA type was relevant to the analysis, as public TCR beta signatures indicated carriage of CMV infection together with the matching HLA type. Points the paper makes about the study in general: Cumulative frequency of public TCR beta family members discriminated carriers of CMV infection plus the relevant HLA type in this cohort and an independent roughly 340-donor cohort. The ex vivo response was dominated by HLA-C-restricted CMV-specific TCR beta clonotypes, and the single most frequent clonotype in two of eight donors was supplied by these HLA-C-restricted clonotypes.

This sample was sequenced with an Illumina HiSeq 1500. Starting from the raw public reads, TCRdb applied fastp trimming at Q25, assembled clones with MiXCR and retained in-frame beta chains. Merged by CDR3 protein, the rows form single entries marked with the most common genes and DNA. The sample records about 180,000 distinct CDR3 sequences, 20% to 25% of which are singletons. The top ten clonotypes cover 25% of the sample. What this sample's treatment or condition label stands for: in vitro stimulation with specific CMV peptide epitopes to enrich CMV-specific T cells. This receptor was obtained from a human donor in good health (CMV status not recorded). Some clones in this sample may be carry-over from other donors' samples. The chain is assembled from TRBV7-8 and TRBJ2-2; the D region possibly corresponds to TRBD2 (5 bases align). Source: CD8+ T cells from cultured PBMCs, taken from culture after CMV antigen stimulation. Read as DNA, the sequence is TGTGCCAGCAGCTTTACATTAAGGCGGGCGAACACCGGGGAGCTGTTTTTT. This gives the protein CASSFTLRRANTGELFF.